These 8 T cell receptor beta chains came from one sample sequenced in a study of chemoradiotherapy in HPV16-positive cancers. The data were produced by immunoSEQ multiplex PCR, yet TCRdb's version contains in-frame clones alone and is incomplete. Here the sample spans several thousand clones, around 82% being singletons. This material was obtained from a patient who underwent chemoradiotherapy. The receptors shown here come from a human donor with HPV-associated anogenital cancer.

The chain employs TRBV5-1 and TRBJ1-2; D might be TRBD1 (5 bases). Trimming left V 4 bases short and J 8 bases short, with 21 bases between. The CDR3 length is 15 residues. Looked up from germline, CDR1 is SGHRS and CDR2 is YFSETQ. CDR3 nucleotides: TGCGCCAGCAGCCTGGCGGTAGGGGTCATCGGGGGCTACACCTTC. This codes for CASSLAVGVIGGYTF.

V is TRBV5-6 and J is TRBJ1-6; D possibly corresponds to TRBD1 (5 bases). Germline loops: CDR1 SGHDT, CDR2 YYEEEE. The V end lost 4 bases, the J end lost 4 bases, and 12 bases lay between the germline ends. The CDR3 length is 15 residues. CDR3 in DNA: TGTGCCAGCAGCAGCCGGGACCTTTATAATTCACCCCTCCACTTT. Translating gives CASSSRDLYNSPLHF. The entire variable domain, with the rest obtained from reference TRBV5-6 and TRBJ1-6, is as follows: DAGVTQSPTHLIKTRGQQVTLRCSPKSGHDTVSWYQQALGQGPQFIFQYYEEEERQRGNFPDRFSGHQFPNYSSELNVNALLLGDSALYLCASSSRDLYNSPLHFGNGTRLTVT.

The rearrangement uses TRBV7-6 and TRBJ2-7; perhaps TRBD2 as D (6 bases). CDR1 is SGHVS and CDR2 is FNYEAQ in the germline V gene. Trimming removed 0 bases from V and 4 bases from J, with 7 bases in between. CDR3 length: 13 amino acids. The CDR3 loop reads CASSLARGYEQYF. The DNA for the CDR3 is TGTGCCAGCAGCTTAGCGCGGGGATACGAGCAGTACTTC.

This chain joins TRBV4-1 and TRBJ1-1; D is undetermined. This CDR3 contains 11 residues. With 0 bases removed from V and 10 bases from J, the gap between germline ends came to 6 bases. CDR1 is MGHRA, CDR2 YSYEKL, per germline. The CDR3 loop is CASSQDGIAFF. The CDR3 DNA reads TGCGCCAGCAGCCAAGACGGGATAGCTTTCTTT.

The rearrangement uses TRBV6-1 and TRBJ1-4; possibly TRBD1 for D (5 bases). Per germline, CDR1 MNHNS and CDR2 SASEGT. The V end lost 6 bases, the J end lost 0 bases, and 8 bases lay between the germline ends. This CDR3 region has 14 residues. The CDR3 nucleotides read TGTGCCAGCAGAGACAGTGCAACTAATGAAAAACTGTTTTTT. Protein sequence: CASRDSATNEKLFF.

The chain joins TRBV7-3 to TRBJ1-6; D gene ambiguous. The germline V gene encodes CDR1 SGHTA and CDR2 FQGTGA. The CDR3 extends over 15 amino acids. Trimming shortened V by 5 bases and J by 10 bases, and 18 bases separated the two germline ends. DNA for the CDR3: TGTGCCAGCAGCCCAAGTCCAGGAAGGGAATCACCCCTCCACTTT. This encodes CASSPSPGRESPLHF.

The chain recombines TRBV18 with TRBJ2-3; 11 nucleotides line up with TRBD2. J lost 5 bases, V lost 3 bases, and 7 bases had no gene match. The CDR3 contains 16 residues. Looked up from germline, CDR1 is KGHSH and CDR2 is LQKENI. The CDR3 region has the DNA TGTGCCAGCTCACCCCTCCTAGCGGGGGGAGGAGATACGCAGTATTTT. The encoded protein is CASSPLLAGGGDTQYF.

This rearrangement joins TRBV15 to TRBJ2-5; 12 bases line up with TRBD1. CDR3 size: 15 residues. V shed 5 bases, J shed 5 bases, and the junction held 6 bases outside the gene matches. Germline V gene lookup returns CDR1 LNHNV and CDR2 YYDKDF (reference sequence). CDR3 sequence reads: CATSRRDRGLETQYF. In DNA form, the CDR3 reads TGTGCCACCAGCCGAAGGGACAGGGGGCTTGAGACCCAGTACTTC.